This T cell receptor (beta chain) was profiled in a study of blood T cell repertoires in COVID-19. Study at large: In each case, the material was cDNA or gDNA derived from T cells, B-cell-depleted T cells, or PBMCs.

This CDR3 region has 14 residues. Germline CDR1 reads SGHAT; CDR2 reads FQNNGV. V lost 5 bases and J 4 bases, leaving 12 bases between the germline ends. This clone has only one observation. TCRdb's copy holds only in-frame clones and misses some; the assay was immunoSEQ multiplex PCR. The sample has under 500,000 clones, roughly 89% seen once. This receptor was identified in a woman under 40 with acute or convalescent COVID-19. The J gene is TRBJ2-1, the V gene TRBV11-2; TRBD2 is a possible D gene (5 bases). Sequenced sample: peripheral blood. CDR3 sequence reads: CASSKSSGYNEQFF. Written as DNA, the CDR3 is TGTGCCAGCAGCAAATCCAGCGGTTACAATGAGCAGTTCTTC.